This TCR beta chain was recovered during a study of OX40 agonist ivuxolimab in advanced cancers. Whole-study results and caveats: Both blood CD4+ and CD8+ T cells showed clonal growth by week 6 at 0.1 to 3.0 mg/kg.

The table came from immunoSEQ multiplex PCR; TCRdb's copy has only in-frame clones and leaves some out. The sample includes tens of thousands of clones, 82% of them seen just once. V was shortened by 5 bases and J by 6 bases, with 11 bases between the two germline ends. The CDR3 is 12 residues long. Germline CDR1 and CDR2: SGHNT and YENEEA. A note on this clone: Its specificity is not known.

The chain uses TRBV11-3 and TRBJ2-7; no clear D gene. The receptor comes from an adult with an advanced solid tumor such as melanoma, head and neck, liver or kidney cancer. This specimen consisted of CD4+ or CD8+ T cells sorted from blood, obtained in a trial of the OX40 agonist ivuxolimab. The DNA for the CDR3 is TGTGCCAGCAGCCGCGGTGGATCCGAGCAGTACTTC. Its translation is CASSRGGSEQYF.